This TCR beta chain was recorded in a study of response to subunit inactivated influenza vaccine. Whole-study findings and limits: It was suggested by the authors that few new T cells are recruited by each seasonal influenza vaccination.

The CDR3 extends over 14 amino acids. Trimming left V 2 bases short and J 2 bases short, with 13 bases between. From germline, CDR1 is GTSNPN and CDR2 SVGIG (reference sequence). TCRdb re-called the RT-PCR reads with MiXCR, one entry per CDR3 protein. The repertoire includes about 700,000 distinct CDR3 sequences, around 15% of them detected once, and approximately 7.6% sits in the top ten. Note on this clonotype: Its target is unknown.

This specimen was PBMCs from blood, taken approximately 15 days before vaccination. This rearrangement joins TRBV30 to TRBJ2-7, with D possibly TRBD1 on 6 matching bases. This TCR was sampled from a man aged 50 to 59 who received an inactivated influenza vaccine. In nucleotides, the CDR3 is TGTGCCTGGAGTCTAGGCAGGGGCCCCTACGAGCAGTACTTC. Amino acid sequence: CAWSLGRGPYEQYF.